This T cell receptor beta chain was obtained from a study of T cell repertoires in aging, cancer and after chemotherapy. Study summary: Donor ages fell into six groups from 30 or younger up to 70 or older. Healthy donor repertoires were recorded over several months to years and showed clear clonal overlap. Broader study findings: In cancer patients, declining TCR diversity with age involved lost richness and lost evenness. Compared with age-matched healthy donors, untreated hematological or solid cancer patients showed higher blood TCR clonality.

Rearranged V-D-J TRB sequences were amplified with a mixed TRB-A/B primer pool. TCRdb called the multiplex PCR reads again in MiXCR, with one record for every CDR3 protein. The table shows roughly 10,000 distinct CDR3 sequences, with around a quarter occurring only once. The CDR3 is 12 amino acids. Germline lookup yields CDR1 LNHDA and CDR2 SQIVND (reference sequence). Trimming cost V 4 bases and J 3 bases, with 6 bases left between them. In this sample, this clonotype is medium-sized. Its specificity is not known. TCR beta rearrangements were amplified from peripheral blood genomic DNA. V usage is TRBV19 and J usage is TRBJ1-1; TRBD1 might be the D (5 bases). The TCR originated in a human donor in good health. Sequenced sample: blood. The CDR3 sequence: CASSKGYTEAFF. The CDR3 DNA is TGTGCCAGTAGTAAGGGGTACACTGAAGCTTTCTTT.